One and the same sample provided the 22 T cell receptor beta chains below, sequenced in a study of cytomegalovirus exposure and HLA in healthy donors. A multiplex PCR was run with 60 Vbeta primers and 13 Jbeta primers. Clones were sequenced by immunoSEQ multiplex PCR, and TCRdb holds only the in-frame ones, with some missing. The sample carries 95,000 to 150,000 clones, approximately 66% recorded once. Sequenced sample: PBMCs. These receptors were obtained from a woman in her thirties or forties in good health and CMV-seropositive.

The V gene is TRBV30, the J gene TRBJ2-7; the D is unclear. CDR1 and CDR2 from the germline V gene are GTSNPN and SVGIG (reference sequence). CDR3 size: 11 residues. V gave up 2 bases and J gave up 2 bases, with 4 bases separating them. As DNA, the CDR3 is TGTGCCTGGAGTCTAACCTACGAGCAGTACTTC. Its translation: CAWSLTYEQYF. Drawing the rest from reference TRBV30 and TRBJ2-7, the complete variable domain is SQTIHQWPATLVQPVGSPLSLECTVEGTSNPNLYWYRQAAGRGLQLLFYSVGIGQISSEVPQNLSASRPQDRQFILSSKKLLLSDSGFYLCAWSLTYEQYFGPGTRLTVT.

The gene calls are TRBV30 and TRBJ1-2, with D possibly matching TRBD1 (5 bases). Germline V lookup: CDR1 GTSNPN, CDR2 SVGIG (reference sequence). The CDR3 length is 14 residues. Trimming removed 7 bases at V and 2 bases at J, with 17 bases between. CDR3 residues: CASDSRGVNYGYTF. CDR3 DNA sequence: TGTGCCTCCGACTCCCGGGGGGTGAACTATGGCTACACCTTC. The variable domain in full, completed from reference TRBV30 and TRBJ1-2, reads SQTIHQWPATLVQPVGSPLSLECTVEGTSNPNLYWYRQAAGRGLQLLFYSVGIGQISSEVPQNLSASRPQDRQFILSSKKLLLSDSGFYLCASDSRGVNYGYTFGSGTRLTVV.

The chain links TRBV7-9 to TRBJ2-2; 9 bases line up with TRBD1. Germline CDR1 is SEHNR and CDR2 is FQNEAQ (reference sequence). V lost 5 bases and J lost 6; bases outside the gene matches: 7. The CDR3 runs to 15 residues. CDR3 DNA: TGTGCCAGCAGCGCCCCGGGACAGGGCGCCGGGGAGCTGTTTTTT. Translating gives CASSAPGQGAGELFF.

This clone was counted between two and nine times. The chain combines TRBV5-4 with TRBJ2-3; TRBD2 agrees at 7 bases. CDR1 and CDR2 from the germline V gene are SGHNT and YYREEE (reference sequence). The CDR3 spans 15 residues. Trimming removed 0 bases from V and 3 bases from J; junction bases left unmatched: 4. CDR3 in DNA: TGTGCCAGCAGCTTGGAGTGGCGGGGGACAGATACGCAGTATTTT. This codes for CASSLEWRGTDTQYF. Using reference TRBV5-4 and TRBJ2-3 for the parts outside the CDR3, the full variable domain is ETGVTQSPTHLIKTRGQQVTLRCSSQSGHNTVSWYQQALGQGPQFIFQYYREEENGRGNFPPRFSGLQFPNYSSELNVNALELDDSALYLCASSLEWRGTDTQYFGPGTRLTVL.

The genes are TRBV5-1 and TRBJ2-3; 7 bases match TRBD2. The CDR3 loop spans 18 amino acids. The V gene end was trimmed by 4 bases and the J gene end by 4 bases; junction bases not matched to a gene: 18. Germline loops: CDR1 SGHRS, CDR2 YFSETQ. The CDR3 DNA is TGCGCCAGCAGCCGAGGGATTAGCGGGCCAACGGAGGCAGATACGCAGTATTTT. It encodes CASSRGISGPTEADTQYF.

This CDR3 reads CASSRLAGGGAGELFF. The CDR3 DNA reads as TGTGCCAGCAGCAGACTAGCGGGAGGGGGGGCCGGGGAGCTGTTTTTT. The chain is built from TRBV6-6 and TRBJ2-2; 14 positions match TRBD2. CDR1 and CDR2 (germline): MNHNY, SVGAGI (reference sequence). J was trimmed by 6 bases and V by 6 bases; bases with no gene match: 6. The CDR3 extends over 16 amino acids.

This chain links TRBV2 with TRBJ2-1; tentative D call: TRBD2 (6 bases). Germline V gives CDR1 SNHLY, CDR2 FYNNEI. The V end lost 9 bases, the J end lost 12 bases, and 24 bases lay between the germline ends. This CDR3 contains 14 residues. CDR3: CARRDFSDGPRQFF. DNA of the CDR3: TGTGCCAGACGGGACTTCAGCGACGGGCCAAGGCAGTTCTTC.

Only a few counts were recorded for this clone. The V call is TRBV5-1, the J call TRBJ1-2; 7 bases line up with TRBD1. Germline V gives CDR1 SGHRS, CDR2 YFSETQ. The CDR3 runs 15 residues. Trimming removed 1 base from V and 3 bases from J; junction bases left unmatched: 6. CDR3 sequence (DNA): TGCGCCAGCAGCTTGTTGGCAGGGGGTGACTATGGCTACACCTTC. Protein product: CASSLLAGGDYGYTF.

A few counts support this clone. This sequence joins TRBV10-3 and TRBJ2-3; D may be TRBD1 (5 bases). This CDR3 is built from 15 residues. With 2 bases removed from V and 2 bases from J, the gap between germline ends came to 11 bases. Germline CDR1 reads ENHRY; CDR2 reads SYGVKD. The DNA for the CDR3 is TGTGCCATCAGTGAGAGGCAGGGCAACACAGATACGCAGTATTTT. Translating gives CAISERQGNTDTQYF.

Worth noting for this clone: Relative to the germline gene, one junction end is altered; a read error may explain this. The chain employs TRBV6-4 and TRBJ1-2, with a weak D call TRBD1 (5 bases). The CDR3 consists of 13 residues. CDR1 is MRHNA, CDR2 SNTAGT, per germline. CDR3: CASSPGGFYGYPF. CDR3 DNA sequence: TGTGCCAGCAGCCCGGGGGGTTTTTATGGCTACCCCTTC.

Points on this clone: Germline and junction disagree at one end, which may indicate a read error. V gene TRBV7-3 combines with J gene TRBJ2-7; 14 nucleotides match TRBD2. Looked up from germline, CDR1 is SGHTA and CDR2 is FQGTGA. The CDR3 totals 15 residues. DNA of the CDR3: TGTGCCAGCAGCCGCACCGGGACTAGCGGGAGCGAGCAGTGCTTC. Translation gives CASSRTGTSGSEQCF.

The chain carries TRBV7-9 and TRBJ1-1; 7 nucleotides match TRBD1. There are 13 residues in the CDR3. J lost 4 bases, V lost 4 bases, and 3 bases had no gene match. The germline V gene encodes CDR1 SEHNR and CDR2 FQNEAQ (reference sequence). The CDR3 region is CASSSPGGTEAFF. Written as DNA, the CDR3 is TGTGCCAGCAGCTCTCCAGGGGGCACTGAAGCTTTCTTT.

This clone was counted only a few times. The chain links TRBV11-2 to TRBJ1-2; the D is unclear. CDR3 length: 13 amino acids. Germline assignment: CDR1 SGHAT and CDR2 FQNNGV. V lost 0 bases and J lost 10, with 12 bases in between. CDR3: CASSLEGQADYTF. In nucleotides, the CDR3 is TGTGCCAGCAGCTTAGAAGGGCAAGCGGACTACACCTTC.

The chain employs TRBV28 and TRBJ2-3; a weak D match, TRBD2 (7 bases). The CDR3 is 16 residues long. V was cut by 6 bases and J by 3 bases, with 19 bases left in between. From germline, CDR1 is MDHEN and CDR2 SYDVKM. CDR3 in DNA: TGTGCCAGCAGCCTACAAGGGGGAGGGCCGACAGATACGCAGTATTTT. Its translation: CASSLQGGGPTDTQYF.

CDR3 sequence (DNA): TGTGCCAGTAGTATCCATCGGCGGACAGGAGGCTCCTATGGCTACACCTTC. Its protein product is CASSIHRRTGGSYGYTF. The chain is built from TRBV19 and TRBJ1-2; 7 bases fit TRBD1. CDR3 length equals 17 residues. V gave up 3 bases and J gave up 4 bases; unmatched junction bases: 14. From germline, CDR1 is LNHDA and CDR2 SQIVND (reference sequence).

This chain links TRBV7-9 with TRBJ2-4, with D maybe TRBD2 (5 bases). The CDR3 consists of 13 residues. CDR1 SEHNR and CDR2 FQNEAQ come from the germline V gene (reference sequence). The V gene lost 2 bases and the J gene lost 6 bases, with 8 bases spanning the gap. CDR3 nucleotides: TGTGCCAGCAGCTTATTTGGAGGAAACATTCAGTACTTC. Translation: CASSLFGGNIQYF.

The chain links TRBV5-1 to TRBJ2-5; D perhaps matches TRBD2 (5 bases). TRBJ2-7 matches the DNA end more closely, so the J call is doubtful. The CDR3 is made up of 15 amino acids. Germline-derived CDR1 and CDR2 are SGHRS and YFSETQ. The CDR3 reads CASSLVVARTYEQYF. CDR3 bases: TGCGCCAGCAGCTTGGTTGTAGCGCGGACCTACGAGCAGTACTTC.

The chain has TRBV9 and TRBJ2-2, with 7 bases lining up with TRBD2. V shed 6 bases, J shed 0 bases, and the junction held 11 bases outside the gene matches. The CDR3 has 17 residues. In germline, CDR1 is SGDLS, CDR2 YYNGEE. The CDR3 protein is CASTKSDGLANTGELFF. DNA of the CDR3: TGTGCCAGCACCAAAAGCGACGGACTAGCGAACACCGGGGAGCTGTTTTTT. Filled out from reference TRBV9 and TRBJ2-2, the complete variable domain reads DSGVTQTPKHLITATGQRVTLRCSPRSGDLSVYWYQQSLDQGLQFLIQYYNGEERAKGNILERFSAQQFPDLHSELNLSSLELGDSALYFCASTKSDGLANTGELFFGEGSRLTVL.

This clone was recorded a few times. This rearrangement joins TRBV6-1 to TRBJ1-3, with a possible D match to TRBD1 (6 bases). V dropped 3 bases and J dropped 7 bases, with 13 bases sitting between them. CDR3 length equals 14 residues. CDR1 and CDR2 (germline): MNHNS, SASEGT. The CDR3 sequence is CASSDGGGGNTIYF. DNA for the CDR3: TGTGCCAGCAGTGATGGGGGCGGCGGGAACACCATATATTTT.

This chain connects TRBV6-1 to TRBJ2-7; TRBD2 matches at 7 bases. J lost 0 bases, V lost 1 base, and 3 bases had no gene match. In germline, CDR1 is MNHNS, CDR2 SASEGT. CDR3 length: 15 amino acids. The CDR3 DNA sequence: TGTGCCAGCAGTGAAGAGGTAGCGGGCTCCTACGAGCAGTACTTC. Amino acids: CASSEEVAGSYEQYF.

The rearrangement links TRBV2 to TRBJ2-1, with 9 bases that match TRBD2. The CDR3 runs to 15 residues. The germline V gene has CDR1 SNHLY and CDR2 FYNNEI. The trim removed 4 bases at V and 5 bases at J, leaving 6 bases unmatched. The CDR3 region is CASSVSAGGHNEQFF. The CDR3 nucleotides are TGTGCCAGCAGTGTTTCAGCGGGGGGCCACAATGAGCAGTTCTTC.

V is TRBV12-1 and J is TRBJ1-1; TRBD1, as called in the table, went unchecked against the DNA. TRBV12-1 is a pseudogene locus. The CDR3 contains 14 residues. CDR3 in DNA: TGTGCCAGCAGCTCCCGACAGGGAAACACTGAAGCTTTCTTT. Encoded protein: CASSSRQGNTEAFF.